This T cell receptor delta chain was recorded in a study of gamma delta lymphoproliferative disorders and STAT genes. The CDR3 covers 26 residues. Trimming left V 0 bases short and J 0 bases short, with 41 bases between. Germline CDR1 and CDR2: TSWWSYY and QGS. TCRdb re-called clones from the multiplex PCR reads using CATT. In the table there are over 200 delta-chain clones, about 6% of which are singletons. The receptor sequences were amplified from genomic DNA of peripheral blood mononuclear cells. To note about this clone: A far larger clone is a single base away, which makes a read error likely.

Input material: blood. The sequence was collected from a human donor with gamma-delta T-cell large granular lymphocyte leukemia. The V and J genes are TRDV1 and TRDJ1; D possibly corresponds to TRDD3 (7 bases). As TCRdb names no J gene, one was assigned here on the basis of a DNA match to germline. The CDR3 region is CALGELGLLFPSHSRGGYGNTDKLIF. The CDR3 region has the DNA TGTGCTCTTGGGGAACTTGGCCTCCTCTTTCCTAGTCATAGTCGTGGTGGATACGGAAACACCGATAAACTCATCTTT.